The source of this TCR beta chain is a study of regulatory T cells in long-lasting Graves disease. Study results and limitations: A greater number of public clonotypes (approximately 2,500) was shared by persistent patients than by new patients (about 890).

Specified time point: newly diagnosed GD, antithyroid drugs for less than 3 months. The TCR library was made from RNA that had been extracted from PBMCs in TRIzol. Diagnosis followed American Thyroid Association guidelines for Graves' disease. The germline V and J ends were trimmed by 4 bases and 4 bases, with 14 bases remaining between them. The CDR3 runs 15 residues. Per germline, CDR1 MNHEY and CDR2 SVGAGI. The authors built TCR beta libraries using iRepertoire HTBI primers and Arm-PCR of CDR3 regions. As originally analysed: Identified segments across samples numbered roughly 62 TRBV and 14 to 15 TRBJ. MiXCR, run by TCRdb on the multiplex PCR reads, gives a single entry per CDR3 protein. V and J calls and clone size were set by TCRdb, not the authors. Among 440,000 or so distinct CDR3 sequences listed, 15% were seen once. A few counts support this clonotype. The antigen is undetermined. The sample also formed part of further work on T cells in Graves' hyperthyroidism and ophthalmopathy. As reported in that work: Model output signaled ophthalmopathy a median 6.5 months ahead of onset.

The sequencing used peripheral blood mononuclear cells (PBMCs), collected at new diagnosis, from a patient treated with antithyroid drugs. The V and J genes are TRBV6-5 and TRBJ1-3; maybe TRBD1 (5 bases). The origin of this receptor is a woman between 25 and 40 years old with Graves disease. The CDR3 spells CASSSGRWGGNTIYF. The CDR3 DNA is TGTGCCAGCAGTTCGGGGCGTTGGGGAGGAAACACCATATATTTT.